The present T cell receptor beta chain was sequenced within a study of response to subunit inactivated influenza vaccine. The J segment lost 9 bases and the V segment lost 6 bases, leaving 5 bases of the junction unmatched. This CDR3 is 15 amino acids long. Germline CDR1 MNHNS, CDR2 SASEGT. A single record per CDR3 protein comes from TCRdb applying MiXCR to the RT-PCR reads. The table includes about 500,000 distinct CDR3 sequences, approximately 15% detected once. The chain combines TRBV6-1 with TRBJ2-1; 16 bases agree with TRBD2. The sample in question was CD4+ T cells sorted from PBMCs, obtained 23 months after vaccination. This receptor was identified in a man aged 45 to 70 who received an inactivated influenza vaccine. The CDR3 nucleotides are TGTGCCAGCAGACCGGGGACTAGCGGGAGGGCTGAGCAGTTCTTC. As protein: CASRPGTSGRAEQFF.